These 5 T cell receptor beta chains were sequenced from one sample in a study of Graves' ophthalmopathy and Graves' hyperthyroidism. From RNA, the CDR3 regions of TCR beta chains were amplified and sequenced. First-round RT-PCR employed HTBI primers, with a second-round multiplex PCR after it. TCRdb passed the multiplex PCR reads through MiXCR, listing each CDR3 protein once. The table shows hundreds of thousands of distinct CDR3 sequences, with 35% to 50% occurring only once. Source material: peripheral blood. The receptors were sampled from an adult man with Graves' ophthalmopathy.

Ten or more counts support this clonotype. This rearrangement joins TRBV4-1 to TRBJ1-2, with no clear D. Per the germline V gene, CDR1 is MGHRA and CDR2 is YSYEKL. The CDR3 loop spans 13 amino acids. Trimming removed 0 bases from V and 8 bases from J, with 10 bases in between. CDR3 residues: CASSQEASYGYTF. The CDR3 DNA reads as TGCGCCAGCAGCCAAGAAGCATCCTACGGCTACACCTTC.

This clonotype was seen many times. V gene TRBV5-1 combines with J gene TRBJ1-4; 7 positions match TRBD1. Unmatched junction bases numbered 10, after V lost 3 bases and J lost 8 bases. This CDR3 is 15 amino acids long. Germline V gives CDR1 SGHRS, CDR2 YFSETQ. The CDR3 is CASSSGGGIVEKLFF. Here the CDR3 DNA reads TGCGCCAGCAGCTCCGGAGGGGGCATCGTCGAAAAACTGTTTTTT.

This clonotype was detected only a few times. The V gene is TRBV25-1, the J gene TRBJ2-7; 9 positions agree with TRBD1. CDR3 length equals 14 residues. Germline CDR1 MGHDK, CDR2 SYGVNS. Losses at the gene ends were 5 bases for V and 4 bases for J; bases not matched to a gene: 6. This CDR3 reads CASSLRGQGYEQYF. The CDR3 DNA reads as TGTGCCAGCAGTTTAAGGGGACAGGGATACGAGCAGTACTTC.

A word on this clonotype: The junction departs from the called germline gene at one end, perhaps through a read error. CDR3 sequence: CASSQRGGDTEAF. The CDR3 DNA reads TGTGCCAGCAGCCAACGGGGAGGGGACACTGAAGCTTTC. The chain recombines TRBV16 with TRBJ2-6; TRBD2 is a possible D gene (7 bases). Germline loops: CDR1 KGHSY, CDR2 FQNENV. The CDR3 sequence is 13 residues long.

This clonotype was observed many times. The chain is built from TRBV11-2 and TRBJ2-7; possibly TRBD1 for D (6 bases). V was cut by 4 bases and J by 1 base, with 8 bases left in between. The CDR3 has 13 amino acids. Germline V gene data show CDR1 as SGHAT and CDR2 as FQNNGV. The CDR3 is CASSSGQSYEQYF. Here the CDR3 DNA reads TGTGCCAGCAGCTCCGGACAGTCCTACGAGCAGTACTTC.